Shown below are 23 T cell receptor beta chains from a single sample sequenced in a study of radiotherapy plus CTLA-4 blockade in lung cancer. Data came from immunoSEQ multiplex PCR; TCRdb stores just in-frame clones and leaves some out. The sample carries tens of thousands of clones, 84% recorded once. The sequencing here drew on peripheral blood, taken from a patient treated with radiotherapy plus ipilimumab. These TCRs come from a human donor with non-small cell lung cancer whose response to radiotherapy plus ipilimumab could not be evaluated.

The CDR3 reads CSVLLAGVTDTQYF. The DNA of the CDR3 is TGCAGCGTACTACTAGCGGGAGTGACAGATACGCAGTATTTT. V gene TRBV29-1 combines with J gene TRBJ2-3, with 11 bases fitting TRBD2. The germline gives CDR1 SQVTM, CDR2 ANQGSEA. The CDR3 loop spans 14 amino acids. With 6 bases clipped from V and 3 bases from J, the junction kept 5 bases outside the gene matches.

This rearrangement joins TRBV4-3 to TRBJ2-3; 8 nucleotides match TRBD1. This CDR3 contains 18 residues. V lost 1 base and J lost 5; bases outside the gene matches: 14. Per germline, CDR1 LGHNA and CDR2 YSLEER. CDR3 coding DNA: TGCGCCAGCAGCCAAGCCCGCACGGGCAGGGGGCAGGTAGATACGCAGTATTTT. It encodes CASSQARTGRGQVDTQYF.

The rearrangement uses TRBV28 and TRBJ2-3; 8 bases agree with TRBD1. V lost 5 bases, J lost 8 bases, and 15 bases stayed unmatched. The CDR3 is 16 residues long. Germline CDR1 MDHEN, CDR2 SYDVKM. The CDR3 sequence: CASSPPAGQGLGTQYF. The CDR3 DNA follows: TGTGCCAGCAGTCCCCCGGCAGGACAGGGCCTTGGTACGCAGTATTTT.

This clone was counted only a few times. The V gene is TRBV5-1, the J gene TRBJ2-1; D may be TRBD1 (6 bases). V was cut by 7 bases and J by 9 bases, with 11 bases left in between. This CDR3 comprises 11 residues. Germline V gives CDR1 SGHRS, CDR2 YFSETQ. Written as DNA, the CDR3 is TGCGCCAGCGAGGGACAAGGTGAGCAGTTCTTC. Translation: CASEGQGEQFF.

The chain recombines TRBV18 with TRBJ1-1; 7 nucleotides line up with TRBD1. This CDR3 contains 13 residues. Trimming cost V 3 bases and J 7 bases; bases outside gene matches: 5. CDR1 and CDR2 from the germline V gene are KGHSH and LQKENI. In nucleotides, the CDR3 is TGTGCCAGCTCACCTACCGGGACAGTTGAAGCTTTCTTT. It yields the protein CASSPTGTVEAFF.

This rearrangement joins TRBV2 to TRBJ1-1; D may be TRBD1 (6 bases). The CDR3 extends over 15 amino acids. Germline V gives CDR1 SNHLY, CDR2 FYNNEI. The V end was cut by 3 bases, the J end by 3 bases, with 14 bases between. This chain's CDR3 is CASSDAGTSYTEAFF. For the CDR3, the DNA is TGTGCCAGCAGTGACGCTGGGACATCTTACACTGAAGCTTTCTTT.

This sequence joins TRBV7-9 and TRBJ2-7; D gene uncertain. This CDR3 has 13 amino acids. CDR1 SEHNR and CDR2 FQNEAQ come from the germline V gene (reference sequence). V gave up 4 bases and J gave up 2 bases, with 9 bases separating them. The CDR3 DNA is TGTGCCAGCAGCTCCGAGGCGACCTACGAGCAGTACTTC. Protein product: CASSSEATYEQYF. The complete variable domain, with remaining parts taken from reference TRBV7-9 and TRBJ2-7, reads DTGVSQNPRHKITKRGQNVTFRCDPISEHNRLYWYRQTLGQGPEFLTYFQNEAQLEKSRLLSDRFSAERPKGSFSTLEIQRTEQGDSAMYLCASSSEATYEQYFGPGTRLTVT.

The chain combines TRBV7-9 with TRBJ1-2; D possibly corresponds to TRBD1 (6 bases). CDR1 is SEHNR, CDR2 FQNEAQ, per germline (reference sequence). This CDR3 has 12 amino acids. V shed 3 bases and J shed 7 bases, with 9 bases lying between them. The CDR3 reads CASSLTGFGYTF. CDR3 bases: TGTGCCAGCAGCTTGACAGGTTTTGGCTACACCTTC.

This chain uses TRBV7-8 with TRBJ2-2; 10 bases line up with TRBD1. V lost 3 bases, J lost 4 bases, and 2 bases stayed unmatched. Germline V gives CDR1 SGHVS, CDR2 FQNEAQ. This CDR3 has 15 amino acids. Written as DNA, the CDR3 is TGTGCCAGCAGCTTGGGGACAGGGGTCACCGGGGAGCTGTTTTTT. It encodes CASSLGTGVTGELFF.

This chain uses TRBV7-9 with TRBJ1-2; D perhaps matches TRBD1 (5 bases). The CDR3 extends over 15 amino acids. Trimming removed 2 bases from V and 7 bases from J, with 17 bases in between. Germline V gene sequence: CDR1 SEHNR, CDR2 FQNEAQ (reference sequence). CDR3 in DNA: TGTGCCAGCAGCTTAACGGCCCAGGGTCTGGGTGGCTACACCTTC. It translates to CASSLTAQGLGGYTF.

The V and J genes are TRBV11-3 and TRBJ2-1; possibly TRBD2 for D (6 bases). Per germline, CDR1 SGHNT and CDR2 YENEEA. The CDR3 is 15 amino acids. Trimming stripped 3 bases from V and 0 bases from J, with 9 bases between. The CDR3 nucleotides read TGTGCCAGCAGCTTCCGGGACTCCTCCTACAATGAGCAGTTCTTC. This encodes CASSFRDSSYNEQFF.

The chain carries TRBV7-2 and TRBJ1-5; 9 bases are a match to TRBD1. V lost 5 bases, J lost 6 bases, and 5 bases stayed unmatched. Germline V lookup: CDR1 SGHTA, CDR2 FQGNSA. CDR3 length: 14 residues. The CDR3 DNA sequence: TGTGCCAGCAGCCCTGGGACAGGGCCTCAGCCCCAGCATTTT. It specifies CASSPGTGPQPQHF.

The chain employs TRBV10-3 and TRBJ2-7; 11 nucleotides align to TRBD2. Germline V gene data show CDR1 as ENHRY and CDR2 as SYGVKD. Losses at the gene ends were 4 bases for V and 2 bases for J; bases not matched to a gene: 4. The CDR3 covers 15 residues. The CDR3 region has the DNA TGTGCCATCAGTGTAGCGGGAGGGCCGACCTACGAGCAGTACTTC. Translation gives CAISVAGGPTYEQYF.

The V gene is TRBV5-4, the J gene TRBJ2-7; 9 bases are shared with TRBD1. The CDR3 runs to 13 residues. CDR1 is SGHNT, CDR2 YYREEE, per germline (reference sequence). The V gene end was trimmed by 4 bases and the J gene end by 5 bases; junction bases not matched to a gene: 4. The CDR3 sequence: CASSAGQGNEQYF. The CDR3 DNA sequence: TGTGCCAGCAGCGCGGGACAGGGAAACGAGCAGTACTTC. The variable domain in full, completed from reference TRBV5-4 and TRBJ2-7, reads ETGVTQSPTHLIKTRGQQVTLRCSSQSGHNTVSWYQQALGQGPQFIFQYYREEENGRGNFPPRFSGLQFPNYSSELNVNALELDDSALYLCASSAGQGNEQYFGPGTRLTVT.

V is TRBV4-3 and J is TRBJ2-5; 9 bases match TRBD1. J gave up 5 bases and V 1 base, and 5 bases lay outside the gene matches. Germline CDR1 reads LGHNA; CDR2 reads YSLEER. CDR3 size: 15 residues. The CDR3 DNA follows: TGCGCCAGCAGCCAAGTCACAGGGGGCTGGGAGACCCAGTACTTC. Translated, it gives CASSQVTGGWETQYF.

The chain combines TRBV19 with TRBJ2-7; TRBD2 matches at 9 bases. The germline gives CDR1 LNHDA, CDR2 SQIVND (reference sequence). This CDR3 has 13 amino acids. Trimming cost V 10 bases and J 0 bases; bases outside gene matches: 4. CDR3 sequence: CATDSGSSYEQYF. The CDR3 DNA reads TGTGCCACCGATAGCGGGAGCTCCTACGAGCAGTACTTC.

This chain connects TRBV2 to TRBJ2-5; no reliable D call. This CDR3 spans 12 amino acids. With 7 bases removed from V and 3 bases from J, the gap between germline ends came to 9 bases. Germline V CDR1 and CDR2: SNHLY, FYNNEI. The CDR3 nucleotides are TGTGCCAGCAAAGCGTCGGAAGAGACCCAGTACTTC. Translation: CASKASEETQYF.

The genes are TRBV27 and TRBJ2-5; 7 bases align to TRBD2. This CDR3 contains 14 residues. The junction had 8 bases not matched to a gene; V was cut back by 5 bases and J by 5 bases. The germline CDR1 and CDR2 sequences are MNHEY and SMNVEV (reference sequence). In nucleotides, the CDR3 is TGTGCCAGCAGTCGAATGGGGGGAGGGGAGACCCAGTACTTC. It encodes CASSRMGGGETQYF.

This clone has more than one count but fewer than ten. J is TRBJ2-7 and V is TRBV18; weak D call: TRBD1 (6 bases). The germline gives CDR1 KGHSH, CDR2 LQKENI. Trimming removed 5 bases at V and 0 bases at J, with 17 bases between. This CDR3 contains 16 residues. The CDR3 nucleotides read TGTGCCAGCTCATCGGCAGGGGCGCGCAGCTCCTACGAGCAGTACTTC. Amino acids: CASSSAGARSSYEQYF.

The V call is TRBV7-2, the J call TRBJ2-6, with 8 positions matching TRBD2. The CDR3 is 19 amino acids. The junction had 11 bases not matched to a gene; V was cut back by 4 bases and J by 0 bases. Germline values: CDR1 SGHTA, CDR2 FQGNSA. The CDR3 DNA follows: TGTGCCAGCAGCTACGGACTAGCACGAACCCGCTCTGGGGCCAACGTCCTGACTTTC. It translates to CASSYGLARTRSGANVLTF.

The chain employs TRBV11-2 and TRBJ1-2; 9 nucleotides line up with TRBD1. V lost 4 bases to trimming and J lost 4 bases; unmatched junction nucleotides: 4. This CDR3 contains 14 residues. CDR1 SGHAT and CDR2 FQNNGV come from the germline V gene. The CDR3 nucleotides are TGTGCCAGCAGCTGGGACAGGGTGAGCTATGGCTACACCTTC. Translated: CASSWDRVSYGYTF.

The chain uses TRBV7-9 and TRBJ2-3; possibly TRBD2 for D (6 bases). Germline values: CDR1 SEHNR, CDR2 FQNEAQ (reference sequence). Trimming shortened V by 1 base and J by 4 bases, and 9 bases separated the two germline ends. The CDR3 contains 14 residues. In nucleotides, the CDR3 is TGTGCCAGCAGCTTAGGGCTAGCGTCAGATACGCAGTATTTT. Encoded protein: CASSLGLASDTQYF.

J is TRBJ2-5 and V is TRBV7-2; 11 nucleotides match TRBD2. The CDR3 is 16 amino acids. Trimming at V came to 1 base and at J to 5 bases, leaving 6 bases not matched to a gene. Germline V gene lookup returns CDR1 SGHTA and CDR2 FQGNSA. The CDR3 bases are TGTGCCAGCAGCTTAGGTAGCGGGAGGGCCGGGGAGACCCAGTACTTC. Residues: CASSLGSGRAGETQYF.